This TCR beta chain was captured by sequencing in a study of OX40 agonist ivuxolimab in advanced cancers. The overall study: Clinicians treated patients with ivuxolimab, an agonistic anti-OX40 (CD134) antibody. Six ivuxolimab dose levels, 0.01 to 10 mg/kg, were given intravenously every 2 weeks. Study-wide results and caveats: Among T cells, CD8+ cells averaged more expanded clones than CD4+ cells.

This clone was observed once. Its antigen is unknown. Clones were read by immunoSEQ multiplex PCR, and TCRdb kept only the in-frame ones, dropping some. The sample lists tens of thousands of clones, about 90% occurring once. The CDR3 contains 15 residues. CDR1 is SGHNT, CDR2 YYREEE, per germline (reference sequence). V shed 4 bases and J shed 0 bases, with 11 bases lying between them. The sequencing here drew on CD4+ or CD8+ T cells sorted from blood, taken in a trial of the OX40 agonist ivuxolimab. The TCR comes from an adult with an advanced solid tumor such as melanoma, head and neck, liver or kidney cancer. V and J are TRBV5-4 and TRBJ1-3; D unresolved. CDR3 sequence: CASSPGPASGNTIYF. DNA for the CDR3: TGTGCCAGCAGCCCCGGACCGGCCTCTGGAAACACCATATATTTT.